This TCR beta chain came from a study of cytomegalovirus exposure and HLA in healthy donors. Study observations and caveats: The availability of immune exposure information extended only to CMV serostatus. Another analysis was done later, and it associated over 15,000 TCR beta sequences with HLA alleles at 0.05 false discovery rate. Follow-up analysis later connected one missense variant in DCLRE1C with trimming of TCR beta V- and J-genes. Most TCR sequences proved rare, with some public TCRs found in many donors.

The CDR3 consists of 13 residues. Germline V gene sequence: CDR1 SQVTM, CDR2 ANQGSEA. Trimming removed 6 bases from V and 3 bases from J; junction bases left unmatched: 2. The PCR used 60 Vbeta and 13 Jbeta primers. Generated by immunoSEQ multiplex PCR, the TCRdb table keeps only in-frame clones and is missing some. The sample includes about 31,000 clones, roughly two fifths of them seen just once. The sample holds one count of this clone. The antigen is not known. This clonotype was sampled from a woman aged 45-60 years in good health and CMV-seronegative. Sequenced: PBMCs. V is TRBV29-1 and J is TRBJ1-3; 10 bases fit TRBD1. In DNA form, the CDR3 reads TGCAGCGTCTGGGACAGGGGTGGAAACACCATATATTTT. Residues: CSVWDRGGNTIYF.